This is a list of T cell receptor beta chains from one sample in a study of shared clonotypes between healthy human individuals. The table came from immunoSEQ multiplex PCR; TCRdb's copy has only in-frame clones and leaves some out. The repertoire holds about 2,100,000 clones, with about 93% as singletons. The sequencing sample was made of naive CD8+ T cells from PBMCs. The receptors come from a man between 18 and 29 years old in good health. Some clones in this sample may be carry-over from other donors' samples. Both conserved end residues are part of each CDR3. The D gene is left open where the match is weak. Clone size is given for some rows only: seen once, a few or many times, or a class if the clone is expanded.

>TRBV28|TRBJ2-5|-|-
CASSRGPGEETQYF
TGTGCCAGCAGCCGGGGGCCCGGGGAAGAGACCCAGTACTTC
>TRBV28|TRBJ2-7|-|TRBD2
CASSPGLAGVNEQYF
TGTGCCAGCAGTCCGGGACTAGCGGGAGTGAACGAGCAGTACTTC
>TRBV6-5|TRBJ1-5|-|-
CASSSYRDSNQPQHF
TGTGCCAGCAGTTCCTACAGAGATAGCAATCAGCCCCAGCATTTT
>TRBV6-6|TRBJ2-2|-|TRBD1
CASSYSGTVNTGELFF
TGTGCCAGCAGTTACTCTGGGACAGTGAACACCGGGGAGCTGTTTTTT
>TRBV6-1|TRBJ1-1|-|-
CASSEGKYTEAFF
TGTGCCAGCAGTGAAGGCAAATACACTGAAGCTTTCTTT
>TRBV15|TRBJ2-7|-|-
CATGPTASSYEQYF
TGTGCCACCGGCCCGACAGCAAGCTCCTACGAGCAGTACTTC
>TRBV9|TRBJ2-5|-|-
CASSVEAGKETQYF
TGTGCCAGCAGCGTAGAGGCAGGGAAAGAGACCCAGTACTTC
>TRBV25-1|TRBJ2-3|-|TRBD2
CASSETGGTDTQYF
TGTGCCAGCAGTGAAACGGGGGGGACAGATACGCAGTATTTT
>TRBV28|TRBJ2-1|-|TRBD1
CASSLSLTGLEQFF
TGTGCCAGCAGTTTATCCTTGACAGGGTTAGAGCAGTTCTTC
>TRBV9|TRBJ1-1|-|-
CASSVIGGYMNTEAFF
TGTGCCAGCAGCGTAATAGGTGGATATATGAACACTGAAGCTTTCTTT
>TRBV28|TRBJ2-1|-|-
CASSLPLRGHNEQFF
TGTGCCAGCAGTCTGCCGCTGAGGGGCCACAATGAGCAGTTCTTC
>TRBV28|TRBJ2-2|-|-
CASRGAGTGELFF
TGTGCCAGCAGGGGGGCCGGAACAGGGGAGCTGTTTTTT
>TRBV11-2|TRBJ2-1|-|-
CASSLGVDGSYNEQFF
TGTGCCAGCAGCTTAGGCGTGGATGGCTCCTACAATGAGCAGTTCTTC
>TRBV27|TRBJ2-6|-|-
CASSSRVSGANVLTF
TGTGCCAGCAGTTCCAGGGTTTCTGGGGCCAACGTCCTGACTTTC
>TRBV7-9|TRBJ2-3|-|TRBD2
CASSFPTSGRMADTQYF
TGTGCCAGCAGCTTCCCGACTAGCGGGAGAATGGCAGATACGCAGTATTTT
>TRBV27|TRBJ2-1|-|TRBD2
CASGPRTSGPSPYNEQFF
TGTGCCAGCGGCCCTAGGACTAGCGGGCCATCCCCCTACAATGAGCAGTTCTTC
>TRBV27|TRBJ1-5|-|-
CASSLTGPGEPQHF
TGTGCCAGCAGTTTAACAGGGCCGGGAGAGCCCCAGCATTTT
>TRBV9|TRBJ1-1|-|-
CASSAGSHTEAFF
TGTGCCAGCAGTGCCGGGAGCCACACTGAAGCTTTCTTT
>TRBV9|TRBJ1-2|-|TRBD1
CASSIRDRDGGGYTF
TGTGCCAGCAGCATACGGGACAGGGATGGAGGTGGCTACACCTTC
>TRBV28|TRBJ1-1|-|-
CASTPPGATMNTEAFF
TGTGCCAGCACCCCACCCGGGGCGACCATGAACACTGAAGCTTTCTTT
>TRBV4-1|TRBJ2-6|-|-
CASSQAGAGANVLTF
TGCGCCAGCAGCCAAGCAGGGGCTGGGGCCAACGTCCTGACTTTC
>TRBV6-1|TRBJ2-6|-|-
CASSDGSDRSSWVGANVLTF
TGTGCCAGCAGTGATGGTTCAGATCGGTCCTCCTGGGTGGGGGCCAACGTCCTGACTTTC
>TRBV7-6|TRBJ1-1|-|-
CASSLVIGWGTNTEAFF
TGTGCCAGCAGCTTAGTTATTGGATGGGGCACGAACACTGAAGCTTTCTTT
>TRBV27|TRBJ2-5|-|TRBD2
CASSFVAGAQETQYF
TGTGCCAGCAGTTTTGTAGCGGGGGCACAAGAGACCCAGTACTTC
>TRBV11-2|TRBJ2-2|-|TRBD1
CASSPRQGARTGELFF
TGTGCCAGCAGCCCACGACAGGGGGCAAGAACCGGGGAGCTGTTTTTT
>TRBV5-4|TRBJ2-3|-|-
CASSLTDTQYF
TGTGCCAGCAGCCTCACAGATACGCAGTATTTT
>TRBV27|TRBJ2-5|-|-
CASSHVREETQYF
TGTGCCAGCAGTCATGTCAGAGAAGAGACCCAGTACTTC
>TRBV7-9|TRBJ2-7|-|TRBD1
CASSLDRDRPYEQYF
TGTGCCAGCAGCTTAGACCGGGACAGGCCCTACGAGCAGTACTTC
>TRBV9|TRBJ2-7|few|-
CASSAGTRIYF
TGTGCCAGCAGCGCCGGGACACGAATTTACTTC
>TRBV11-2|TRBJ2-1|-|-
CASSSLVNEQFF
TGTGCCAGCAGCAGCCTGGTAAATGAGCAGTTCTTC
>TRBV14|TRBJ2-2|-|-
CASSPSYTGELFF
TGTGCCAGCAGCCCAAGTTACACCGGGGAGCTGTTTTTT
>TRBV4-1|TRBJ2-1|-|-
CASSQGRGGYNEQFF
TGCGCCAGCAGCCAAGGAAGAGGGGGATACAATGAGCAGTTCTTC
>TRBV12-5|TRBJ2-1|-|-
CASGLVKGEQFF
TGTGCTAGTGGTTTGGTAAAGGGTGAGCAGTTCTTC
>TRBV5-4|TRBJ1-2|-|-
CASSLQGYPFYGYTF
TGTGCCAGCAGCTTGCAGGGTTACCCCTTCTATGGCTACACCTTC
>TRBV6-5|TRBJ1-4|-|-
CASSYSSNEKLFF
TGTGCCAGCAGTTACTCGTCGAATGAAAAACTGTTTTTT
>TRBV5-6|TRBJ2-2|-|-
CASSFGTSGPELFF
TGTGCCAGCAGCTTCGGTACTAGTGGTCCGGAGCTGTTTTTT
>TRBV10-3|TRBJ1-4|-|-
CAISEGKMGLFF
TGTGCCATCAGTGAGGGCAAAATGGGACTGTTTTTT
>TRBV27|TRBJ2-3|-|-
CASSLLLTTSTDTQYF
TGTGCCAGCAGTTTATTACTGACTACTAGCACAGATACGCAGTATTTT
>TRBV4-1|TRBJ2-2|-|-
CASSQNTPAAVDTGELFF
TGCGCCAGCAGCCAAAACACCCCAGCAGCAGTGGACACCGGGGAGCTGTTTTTT
>TRBV11-2|TRBJ2-7|-|TRBD2
CASSLGGLAVSYEQYF
TGTGCCAGCAGCTTAGGGGGTCTAGCGGTCTCCTACGAGCAGTACTTC
>TRBV6-5|TRBJ2-1|-|-
CASRPGSDNEQFF
TGTGCCAGCAGGCCGGGAAGCGACAATGAGCAGTTCTTC
>TRBV28|TRBJ2-3|-|-
CASSFPRALDTQYF
TGTGCCAGCAGTTTCCCTCGGGCTCTCGATACGCAGTATTTT
>TRBV6-1|TRBJ2-1|once|TRBD1
CASSGWTGSSYNEQFF
TGTGCCAGCAGTGGGTGGACAGGAAGCTCCTACAATGAGCAGTTCTTC
>TRBV18|TRBJ2-2|-|-
CASYERPGPKDTGELFF
TGTGCCAGCTATGAAAGACCGGGCCCAAAGGACACCGGGGAGCTGTTTTTT
>TRBV27|TRBJ1-5|-|TRBD1
CASSWGTGDNQPQHF
TGTGCCAGCAGTTGGGGGACAGGGGACAATCAGCCCCAGCATTTT
>TRBV27|TRBJ2-1|-|-
CASSLGRADNEQFF
TGTGCCAGCAGTCTCGGCAGGGCTGACAATGAGCAGTTCTTC
>TRBV2|TRBJ2-1|-|TRBD1
CARDRGQYNEQFF
TGTGCCAGGGACAGGGGGCAATACAATGAGCAGTTCTTC
>TRBV6-5|TRBJ2-1|-|-
CASSYVGFGNEQFF
TGTGCCAGCAGTTACGTGGGTTTTGGCAATGAGCAGTTCTTC
>TRBV18|TRBJ2-5|-|-
CASSPQMTWETQYF
TGTGCCAGCTCACCGCAAATGACCTGGGAGACCCAGTACTTC
>TRBV12-2|TRBJ2-1|-|-
CASRSGTSGYNEQFF
TGTGCAAGTCGTTCCGGGACTAGCGGTTACAATGAGCAGTTCTTC
>TRBV6-4|TRBJ2-2|-|-
CASSFGPATGELFF
TGTGCCAGCAGTTTCGGACCAGCGACCGGGGAGCTGTTTTTT
>TRBV13|TRBJ2-5|-|-
CASSSRSPSTSSETQYF
TGTGCCAGCAGCTCCCGCTCCCCCTCAACTAGCTCAGAGACCCAGTACTTC